This T cell receptor (beta chain) was found in a study of blood T cell repertoires in COVID-19 (dated by TCRdb to the early 2020s). With regard to the full study: Samples from collaborators originated in the United States, Italy and Spain and spanned both the acute and convalescent phases of COVID-19. Sample metadata almost always included a de-identified subject ID, COVID-19 status, age in years and sex. The samples were drawn from two sources: the first 160 participants of the ongoing ImmuneRACE study, and 950 to 1,500 subjects contributed by 6 global collaborators. Where available, HLA class I and class II types were obtained from metadata supplied by the sample provider rather than from assay-based typing. The prospective study material was composed of cDNA or gDNA derived from T cells, B-cell-depleted T cells, or PBMCs. The repertoires were released in a freely available public database meant as a resource for research on the immune response to SARS-CoV-2. Deeply sampled blood TCRbeta repertoires from subjects exposed to, actively infected with, or recovered from COVID-19 were included in the dataset. Study-level results and caveats: Clinical and demographic metadata were provided uncurated, with the amount varying by source and participant.

After removal of 3 bases from V and 4 bases from J, the junction retains 9 bases not matched to a gene. Sequences SEHNR (CDR1) and FQNEAQ (CDR2) are obtained from the germline V gene (reference sequence). The CDR3, cysteine through phenylalanine, is 16 amino acids long. This entry keeps only the CDR3 DNA: 48 bases, framed from base 1. With regard to this clone: This receptor's antigen is unknown. Per-base quality was not reported, and no clone a single base away is much larger than it.

Whole blood was collected in K2EDTA tubes by collaborating institutions according to the institutions' own protocols. For TCRbeta analysis, collaborators shipped samples as frozen whole blood, isolated PBMCs, or DNA extracted from either of those sample types. The immunoSEQ Assay, a bias-controlled multiplex PCR, was used to amplify TCRbeta CDR3 regions from genomic DNA. As for the authors' bioinformatics: The number of nucleated cells in each sample was estimated from the amplification of reference gene primers within the assay. To quantify the absolute abundance of each unique TCRbeta CDR3 rearrangement, sequence reads were collapsed and filtered. For each sample, productive Simpson clonality was calculated by taking the square root of Simpson's diversity index across productive rearrangements. TCRdb limited this immuneACCESS table to in-frame rearrangements with V and J called. A share of clones is missing; checked studies link under half to unresolved V genes, and the rest is unexplained. For V, J and clone size, that table is used; D and trimming come from the DNA. The sample yields around 120,000 clones; 78% were counted once. Of the sample, about 2.5% is held by the ten largest clones.

This TCR came from a man between 65 and 85 years old with acute or convalescent COVID-19. The receptor chain draws on TRBV7-9 and TRBJ2-5, and 9 bases in between align with TRBD2. Sequencing input: peripheral blood. The encoded CDR3 is CASSFFAAGGRETQYF. The base sequence is TGTGCCAGCAGCTTTTTTGCGGCGGGGGGGCGAGAGACCCAGTACTTC.